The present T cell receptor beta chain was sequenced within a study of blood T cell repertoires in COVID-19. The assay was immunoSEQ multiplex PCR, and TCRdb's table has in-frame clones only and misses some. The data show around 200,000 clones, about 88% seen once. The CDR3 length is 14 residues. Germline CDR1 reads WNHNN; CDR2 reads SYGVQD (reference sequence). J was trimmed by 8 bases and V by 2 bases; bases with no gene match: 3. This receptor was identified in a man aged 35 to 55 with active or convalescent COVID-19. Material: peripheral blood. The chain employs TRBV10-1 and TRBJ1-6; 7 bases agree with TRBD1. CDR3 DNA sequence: TGCGCCAGCAGTGAGGATGACAGGGATTCACCCCTCCACTTT. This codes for CASSEDDRDSPLHF.